This is a list of T cell receptor beta chains from one sample in a study of prognosis after radiotherapy for stage I lung cancer. Each CDR3 protein gets one entry after TCRdb re-called the multiplex PCR reads with MiXCR. The table includes about 19,000 distinct CDR3 sequences, roughly 53% detected once. Source: PBMCs, taken before or after stereotactic body radiation therapy (not recorded which). Every receptor here comes from a donor at least 50 years old with non-small cell lung cancer. The CDR3 runs from the conserved cysteine through the conserved F or W. The D gene is left open where the match is weak. The size entry is marked missing in some rows and otherwise reads once, few, many or a size class.

J gene,V gene,D gene,clone size,CDR3 protein,CDR3 DNA
TRBJ1-3,TRBV20-1,-,-,CSARDTGRGNTIYF,TGCAGTGCTAGAGATACCGGCCGGGGCAACACCATATATTTT
TRBJ2-5,TRBV19,-,-,CASADEGRETQYF,TGTGCCAGTGCCGACGAGGGGCGAGAGACCCAGTACTTC
TRBJ2-6,TRBV15,TRBD2,many,CATSPGGDVSGANVLTF,TGTGCCACCTCTCCGGGAGGGGACGTCTCTGGGGCCAACGTCCTGACTTTC
TRBJ2-3,TRBV11-2,TRBD1,many,CASSLDTPGTGGRITSTDTQYF,TGTGCCAGCAGCTTAGATACTCCCGGGACAGGCGGACGGATTACTAGCACAGATACGCAGTATTTT
TRBJ2-3,TRBV7-9,TRBD2,-,CASSLGGSDTQYF,TGTGCCAGCAGCTTGGGCGGGAGTGATACGCAGTATTTT
TRBJ2-7,TRBV28,TRBD2,-,CASSHGGVGGEQYF,TGTGCCAGCAGTCATGGGGGGGTTGGCGGGGAGCAGTACTTC
TRBJ1-1,TRBV20-1,-,many,CSASSTEAFF,TGCAGTGCTAGTTCCACTGAAGCTTTCTTT
TRBJ2-7,TRBV30,-,many,CAWSVGGLSSYEQYF,TGTGCCTGGAGTGTTGGGGGGCTGAGCTCCTACGAGCAGTACTTC
TRBJ2-3,TRBV6-1,TRBD1,many,CASIRGQGPDTQYF,TGTGCCAGCATACGGGGACAGGGCCCAGATACGCAGTATTTT
TRBJ1-2,TRBV27,-,-,CASSKGQRTLANYGYTF,TGTGCCAGCAGTAAAGGACAAAGAACCCTAGCTAACTATGGCTACACCTTC
TRBJ1-6,TRBV20-1,-,-,CSARRSEASYNSPLHF,TGCAGTGCTAGACGATCCGAGGCGTCCTATAATTCACCCCTCCACTTT
TRBJ2-1,TRBV7-9,TRBD2,medium-sized,CASSSLPGLAGSSYNEQFF,TGTGCCAGCAGCTCTCTCCCGGGACTAGCGGGAAGCTCCTACAATGAGCAGTTCTTC
TRBJ2-5,TRBV7-3,TRBD2,medium-sized,CASSLGRGGGEQETQYF,TGTGCCAGCAGCTTGGGGCGGGGGGGGGGCGAGCAAGAGACCCAGTACTTC
TRBJ2-3,TRBV24-1,-,-,CATSDPGGTDTRYF,TGTGCCACCAGTGACCCGGGGGGCACAGATACGCGGTATTTT
TRBJ2-1,TRBV20-1,-,-,CSAVLHRGRYNEQFF,TGCAGTGCCGTTTTGCATCGCGGGCGTTACAATGAGCAGTTCTTC
TRBJ2-5,TRBV28,TRBD2,-,CASSLWWVKREGPVTQYF,TGTGCCAGCAGTTTATGGTGGGTCAAGCGGGAGGGCCCAGTGACCCAGTACTTC
TRBJ2-7,TRBV20-1,TRBD2,-,CSARGTKGRARREQYF,TGCAGTGCTAGAGGCACTAAAGGGAGGGCCCGGAGGGAGCAGTACTTC
TRBJ2-7,TRBV28,-,-,CASTSPRQTYEQYF,TGTGCCAGCACCTCCCCGCGACAGACCTACGAGCAGTACTTC
TRBJ1-3,TRBV28,-,-,CASSPPVGPGNTVYF,-
TRBJ2-3,TRBV5-1,TRBD2,-,CASSLRASGRGTYTQYF,TGCGCCAGCAGCTTGAGGGCTAGCGGGAGAGGAACATATACTCAGTATTTT
TRBJ2-6,TRBV5-6,TRBD1,many,CASSSPGQGAVGANVLTF,TGTGCCAGCAGCTCCCCGGGACAGGGGGCAGTTGGGGCCAACGTCCTGACTTTC
TRBJ2-1,TRBV2,TRBD2,-,CASSPRASGNLDNEQFF,TGTGCCAGCAGCCCTCGTGCTAGCGGGAATTTGGACAATGAGCAGTTCTTC
TRBJ2-1,TRBV11-3,TRBD2,-,CVSSRDYRGALRNEQFF,TGTGTCAGCAGCCGGGACTATCGGGGAGCCCTAAGGAATGAGCAGTTCTTC
TRBJ2-7,TRBV6-9,-,many,CASSYTEDLPYEQYF,TGTGCCAGCAGTTACACCGAAGATCTTCCCTACGAGCAGTACTTC
TRBJ2-1,TRBV3-1,TRBD2,many,CASSLGTRVNEQFF,TGTGCCAGCAGCCTCGGGACTAGGGTCAATGAGCAGTTCTTC
TRBJ2-2,TRBV7-8,-,medium-sized,CASSLVRTGELFF,TGTGCCAGCAGCTTAGTTCGAACCGGGGAGCTGTTTTTT
TRBJ2-1,TRBV6-1,TRBD2,many,CASKLTSGSYNEQFF,TGTGCCAGCAAGTTGACTAGCGGGAGCTACAATGAGCAGTTCTTC
TRBJ2-5,TRBV28,TRBD2,-,CASSSSGAIQETQYF,TGTGCCAGCAGCTCTAGCGGAGCAATTCAAGAGACCCAGTACTTC
TRBJ1-2,TRBV28,-,medium-sized,CASSSGQNYGYTF,TGTGCCAGCAGTTCCGGACAGAACTATGGCTACACCTTC
TRBJ2-2,TRBV7-3,TRBD2,-,CASSQSVAGTGELVF,TGTGCCAGCAGCCAATCGGTAGCGGGCACCGGGGAGCTGGTTTTT
TRBJ2-1,TRBV5-1,TRBD1,many,CASSLGGTAALNEQFF,TGCGCCAGCAGCTTGGGGGGGACAGCGGCTCTAAATGAGCAGTTCTTC
TRBJ2-3,TRBV24-1,-,many,CATSDCGAGDTQYF,TGTGCCACCAGTGACTGCGGGGCCGGGGATACGCAGTATTTT
TRBJ2-4,TRBV28,-,many,CASSLFSGGGGIQYF,TGTGCCAGCAGTTTATTCTCCGGGGGAGGGGGCATTCAGTACTTC
TRBJ2-1,TRBV5-1,TRBD2,many,CASSLLAGAIEQFF,TGCGCCAGCAGCTTATTAGCGGGAGCTATCGAGCAGTTCTTC
TRBJ2-7,TRBV27,-,once,CASRGEFRGGEQYF,TGTGCCAGCAGGGGGGAGTTTAGAGGGGGCGAGCAGTACTTC
TRBJ1-2,TRBV28,-,-,CASRTPGGGFYTF,TGTGCCAGCAGGACGCCGGGGGGCGGTTTCTACACCTTC
TRBJ1-4,TRBV12-3/TRBV12-4,TRBD1,many,CASSQQGAREKLFF,TGTGCCAGCAGTCAACAGGGGGCGCGGGAAAAACTGTTTTTT
TRBJ2-7,TRBV10-3,-,-,CAIIDSILGAVQYF,TGTGCCATCATTGATTCGATACTGGGGGCCGTGCAGTACTTC
TRBJ1-2,TRBV7-2,-,once,CASSPMGAERGYTF,TGTGCCAGCAGCCCCATGGGGGCAGAGAGGGGCTACACCTTC
TRBJ2-3,TRBV30,TRBD2,-,CASSGTSTDTKYF,TGTGCCTCTAGCGGGACGAGCACAGATACGAAGTATTTT
TRBJ2-2,TRBV5-1,-,medium-sized,CASSNGGISTNTGELFF,TGCGCCAGCAGCAATGGCGGGATAAGCACGAACACCGGGGAGCTGTTTTTT
TRBJ2-7,TRBV11-2,-,medium-sized,CASSLGAGYSYEQYF,TGTGCCAGCAGCTTAGGGGCGGGCTATTCCTACGAGCAGTACTTC
TRBJ1-6,TRBV28,-,once,CASSFGRNSPLHF,TGTGCCAGCAGTTTCGGACGGAATTCACCCCTCCACTTT
TRBJ2-7,TRBV28,TRBD2,-,CASSKTSGVSYEQYF,TGTGCCAGCAGCAAGACTAGCGGGGTCTCCTACGAGCAGTACTTC
TRBJ2-3,TRBV5-1,TRBD1,once,CASSLPLGQWADTQYF,TGCGCCAGCAGCTTGCCCTTGGGACAGTGGGCAGATACGCAGTATTTT
TRBJ2-7,TRBV19,TRBD2,once,CASSATSGLREQYF,TGTGCCAGTAGCGCGACTAGCGGGCTTAGAGAGCAGTACTTC
TRBJ2-3,TRBV14,-,many,CASSQGRVPRTDTQYF,TGTGCCAGCAGCCAAGGTCGTGTACCCCGCACAGATACGCAGTATTTT
TRBJ2-7,TRBV20-1,TRBD1,-,CSANLDRGNEQYF,TGCAGTGCCAACCTGGACAGGGGAAACGAGCAGTACTTC
TRBJ2-1,TRBV6-2/TRBV6-3,-,-,CASSQGATVTYNEQFF,TGTGCCAGCAGCCAAGGGGCGACTGTCACCTACAATGAGCAGTTCTTC
TRBJ2-7,TRBV27,TRBD1,many,CASSFSGQGAQYF,TGTGCCAGCAGTTTTAGTGGTCAGGGGGCCCAGTACTTC
TRBJ2-4,TRBV28,TRBD2,few,CASSFVSSGQLAKNIQYF,TGTGCCAGCAGTTTCGTGTCTAGCGGGCAACTAGCCAAAAACATTCAGTACTTC
TRBJ2-3,TRBV29-1,-,many,CSVHKLTDTQYF,TGCAGCGTTCATAAGCTCACAGATACGCAGTATTTT
TRBJ1-2,TRBV27,-,-,CAPPAVGKSLDRGRDYGYTF,TGTGCCCCGCCAGCAGTAGGAAAGAGCTTGGACAGAGGACGAGACTATGGCTACACCTTC
TRBJ1-6,TRBV7-9,-,-,CASSLWVGGNSPLHF,TGTGCCAGCAGCTTATGGGTAGGGGGGAATTCACCCCTCCACTTT
TRBJ2-1,TRBV7-2,TRBD2,many,CASSYLERGSSYNEQFF,TGTGCCAGCAGCTACTTGGAGCGGGGGAGCTCCTACAATGAGCAGTTCTTC
TRBJ2-2,TRBV20-1,-,-,CSAGVADPGELFF,TGCAGTGCTGGGGTAGCCGACCCCGGGGAGCTGTTTTTT
TRBJ2-6,TRBV5-1,TRBD1,many,CASSPQQGTGANVLTF,TGCGCCAGCAGCCCGCAACAGGGGACTGGGGCCAACGTCCTGACTTTC
TRBJ2-7,TRBV30,TRBD1,once,CAWIPTGGGYEQYF,TGTGCCTGGATCCCTACAGGGGGTGGCTACGAGCAGTACTTC